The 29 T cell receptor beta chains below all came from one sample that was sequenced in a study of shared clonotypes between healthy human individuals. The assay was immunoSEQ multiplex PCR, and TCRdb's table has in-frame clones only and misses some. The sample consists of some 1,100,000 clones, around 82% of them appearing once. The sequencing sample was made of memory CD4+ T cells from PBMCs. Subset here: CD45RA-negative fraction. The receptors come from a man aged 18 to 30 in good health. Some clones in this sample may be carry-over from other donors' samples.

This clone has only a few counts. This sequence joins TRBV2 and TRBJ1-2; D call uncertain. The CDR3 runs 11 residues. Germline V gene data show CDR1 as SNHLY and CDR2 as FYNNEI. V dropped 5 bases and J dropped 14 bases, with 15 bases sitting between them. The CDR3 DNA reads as TGTGCCAGCAGTCCGAGTTGGTGGTGGACCTTC. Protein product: CASSPSWWWTF.

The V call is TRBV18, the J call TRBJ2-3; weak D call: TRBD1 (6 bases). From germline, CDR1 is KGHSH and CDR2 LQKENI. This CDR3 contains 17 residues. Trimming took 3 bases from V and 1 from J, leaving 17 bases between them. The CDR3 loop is CASSPLPGQRGTDTQYF. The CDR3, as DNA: TGTGCCAGCTCACCCCTCCCCGGACAGCGAGGCACAGATACGCAGTATTTT.

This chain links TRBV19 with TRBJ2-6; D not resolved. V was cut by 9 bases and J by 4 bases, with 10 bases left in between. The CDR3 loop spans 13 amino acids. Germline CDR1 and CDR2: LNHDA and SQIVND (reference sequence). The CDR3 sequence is CASGEYGANVLTF. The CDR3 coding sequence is TGTGCCAGCGGCGAATACGGGGCCAACGTCCTGACTTTC.

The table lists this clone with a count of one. Written as DNA, the CDR3 is TGTGCCAGCAGTCCCGGGACCGAGTATGGCTACACCTTC. It encodes CASSPGTEYGYTF. The chain employs TRBV28 and TRBJ1-2; D is possibly TRBD1 (5 bases). V dropped 5 bases and J dropped 5 bases, with 12 bases sitting between them. CDR1 and CDR2 from the germline V gene are MDHEN and SYDVKM. The CDR3 has 13 residues.

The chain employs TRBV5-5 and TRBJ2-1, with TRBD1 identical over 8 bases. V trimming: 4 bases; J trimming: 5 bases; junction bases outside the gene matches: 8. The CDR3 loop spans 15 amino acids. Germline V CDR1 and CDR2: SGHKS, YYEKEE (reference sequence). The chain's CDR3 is CASSRTGFGDNEQFF. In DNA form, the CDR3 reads TGTGCCAGCAGCCGGACAGGGTTTGGTGACAATGAGCAGTTCTTC.

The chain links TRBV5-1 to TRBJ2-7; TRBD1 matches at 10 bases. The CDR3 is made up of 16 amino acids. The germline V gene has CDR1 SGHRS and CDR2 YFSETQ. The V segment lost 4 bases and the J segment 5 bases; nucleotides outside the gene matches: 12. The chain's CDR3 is CASSAGARQGAHEQYF. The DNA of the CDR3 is TGCGCCAGCAGCGCGGGGGCACGACAGGGGGCCCACGAGCAGTACTTC.

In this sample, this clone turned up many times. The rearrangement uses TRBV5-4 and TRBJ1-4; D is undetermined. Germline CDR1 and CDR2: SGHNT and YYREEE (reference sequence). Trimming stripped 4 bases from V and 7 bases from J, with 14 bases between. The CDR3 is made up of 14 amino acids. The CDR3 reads CASSVEVGFEKLFF. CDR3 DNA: TGTGCCAGCAGCGTGGAGGTGGGGTTTGAAAAACTGTTTTTT.

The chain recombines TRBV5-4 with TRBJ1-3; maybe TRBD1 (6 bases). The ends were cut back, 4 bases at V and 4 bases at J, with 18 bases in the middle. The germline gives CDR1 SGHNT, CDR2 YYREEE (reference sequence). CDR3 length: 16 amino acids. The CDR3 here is CASSPDQGFPGNTIYF. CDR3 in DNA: TGTGCCAGCAGCCCCGATCAGGGGTTCCCCGGAAACACCATATATTTT.

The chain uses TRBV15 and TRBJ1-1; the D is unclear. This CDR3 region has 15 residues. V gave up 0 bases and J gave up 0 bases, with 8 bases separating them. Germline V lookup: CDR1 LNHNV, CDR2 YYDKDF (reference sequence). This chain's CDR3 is CATSRDYRLNTEAFF. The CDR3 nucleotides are TGTGCCACCAGCAGAGATTACAGACTGAACACTGAAGCTTTCTTT. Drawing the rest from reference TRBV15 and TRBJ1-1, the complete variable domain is DAMVIQNPRYQVTQFGKPVTLSCSQTLNHNVMYWYQQKSSQAPKLLFHYYDKDFNNEADTPDNFQSRRPNTSFCFLDIRSPGLGDTAMYLCATSRDYRLNTEAFFGQGTRLTVV.

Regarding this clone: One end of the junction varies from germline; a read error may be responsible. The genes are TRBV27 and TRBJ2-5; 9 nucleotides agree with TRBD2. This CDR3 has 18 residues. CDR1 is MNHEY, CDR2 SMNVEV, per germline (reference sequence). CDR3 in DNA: TGTGCCAGCAGTTACCAGGGACTAGCAAAGAGAGGGGGAGAGGCCCAGTACTTC. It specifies CASSYQGLAKRGGEAQYF.

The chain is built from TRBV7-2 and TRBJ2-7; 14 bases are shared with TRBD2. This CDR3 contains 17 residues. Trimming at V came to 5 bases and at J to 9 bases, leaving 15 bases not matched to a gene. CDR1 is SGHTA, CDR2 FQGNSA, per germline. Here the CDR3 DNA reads TGTGCCAGCAGCCAGACGGGACTAGCGGGAGTAGGGCTCGGGCAGTACTTC. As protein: CASSQTGLAGVGLGQYF.

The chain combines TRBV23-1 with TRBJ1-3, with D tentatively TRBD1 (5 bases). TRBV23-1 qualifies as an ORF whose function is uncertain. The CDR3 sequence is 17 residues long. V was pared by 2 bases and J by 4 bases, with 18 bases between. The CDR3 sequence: CASSQPPPGGNGNTIYF. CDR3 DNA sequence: TGCGCCAGCAGTCAACCCCCCCCGGGGGGGAACGGAAACACCATATATTTT.

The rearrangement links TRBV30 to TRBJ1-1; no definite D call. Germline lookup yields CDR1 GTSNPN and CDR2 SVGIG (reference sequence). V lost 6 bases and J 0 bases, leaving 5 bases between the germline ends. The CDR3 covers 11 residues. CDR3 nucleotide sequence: TGTGCCTGCGGGGTGAACACTGAAGCTTTCTTT. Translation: CACGVNTEAFF.

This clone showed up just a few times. The CDR3 sequence is CASSPTGRKNEKLFF. The DNA of the CDR3 is TGTGCCAGCAGTCCTACAGGGAGAAAGAATGAAAAACTGTTTTTT. The J gene is TRBJ1-4, the V gene TRBV28, with D possibly being TRBD1 (6 bases). Germline V gives CDR1 MDHEN, CDR2 SYDVKM. The CDR3 totals 15 residues. V shed 5 bases and J shed 5 bases, with 15 bases lying between them.

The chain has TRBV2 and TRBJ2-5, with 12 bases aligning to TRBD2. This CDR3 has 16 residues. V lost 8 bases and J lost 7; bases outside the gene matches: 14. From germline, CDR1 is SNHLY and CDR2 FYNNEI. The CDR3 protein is CASGLAGSNSRGTQYF. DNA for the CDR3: TGTGCCAGCGGACTAGCGGGATCTAACAGCCGTGGGACCCAGTACTTC.

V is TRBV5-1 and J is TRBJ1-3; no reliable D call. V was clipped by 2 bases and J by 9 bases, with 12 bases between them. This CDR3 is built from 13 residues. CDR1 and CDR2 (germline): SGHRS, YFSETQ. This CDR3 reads CASSLAAEGTIYF. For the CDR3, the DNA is TGCGCCAGCAGCTTAGCTGCGGAAGGCACCATATATTTT.

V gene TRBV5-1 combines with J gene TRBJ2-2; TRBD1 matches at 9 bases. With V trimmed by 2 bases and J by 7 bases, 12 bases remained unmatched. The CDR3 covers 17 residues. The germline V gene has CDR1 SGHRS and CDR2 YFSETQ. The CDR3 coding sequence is TGCGCCAGCAGCTTTATTACCGGGACAGGGTCTGGCGGGGAGCTGTTTTTT. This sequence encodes CASSFITGTGSGGELFF.

Written as DNA, the CDR3 is TGTGCCAGCAGTTTATCGTGGGACAGGGGACTGTTTGAGCAGTTCTTC. Translating gives CASSLSWDRGLFEQFF. The rearrangement uses TRBV27 and TRBJ2-1, with 10 bases aligning to TRBD1. The V gene end was trimmed by 0 bases and the J gene end by 9 bases; junction bases not matched to a gene: 8. Per germline, CDR1 MNHEY and CDR2 SMNVEV (reference sequence). This CDR3 is built from 16 residues.

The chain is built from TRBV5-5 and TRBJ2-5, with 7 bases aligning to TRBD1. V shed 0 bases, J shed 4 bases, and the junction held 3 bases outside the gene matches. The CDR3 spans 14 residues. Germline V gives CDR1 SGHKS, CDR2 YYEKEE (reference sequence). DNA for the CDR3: TGTGCCAGCAGCTTGGACAGGGACAGAGAGACCCAGTACTTC. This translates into CASSLDRDRETQYF.

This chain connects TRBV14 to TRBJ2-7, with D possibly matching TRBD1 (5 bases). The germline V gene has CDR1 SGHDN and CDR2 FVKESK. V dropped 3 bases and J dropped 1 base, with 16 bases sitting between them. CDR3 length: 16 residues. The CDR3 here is CASSQRQPLDSYEQYF. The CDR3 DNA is TGTGCCAGCAGCCAGAGACAGCCGTTGGATTCCTACGAGCAGTACTTC.

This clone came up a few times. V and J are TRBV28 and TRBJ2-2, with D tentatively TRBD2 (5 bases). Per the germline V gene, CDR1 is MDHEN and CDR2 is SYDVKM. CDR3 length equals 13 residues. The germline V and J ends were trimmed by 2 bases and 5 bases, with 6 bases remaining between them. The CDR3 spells CASSLRETGELFF. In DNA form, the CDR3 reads TGTGCCAGCAGTTTACGGGAAACCGGGGAGCTGTTTTTT.

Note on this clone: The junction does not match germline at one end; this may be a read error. The CDR3 loop is CGVGGLAPQGDTQYF. The CDR3 DNA reads as TGCGGCGTTGGGGGACTAGCGCCCCAAGGGGATACGCAGTATTTT. The V gene is TRBV29-1, the J gene TRBJ2-3, with 10 bases identical to TRBD2. The germline V gene has CDR1 SQVTM and CDR2 ANQGSEA. The CDR3 is made up of 15 amino acids.

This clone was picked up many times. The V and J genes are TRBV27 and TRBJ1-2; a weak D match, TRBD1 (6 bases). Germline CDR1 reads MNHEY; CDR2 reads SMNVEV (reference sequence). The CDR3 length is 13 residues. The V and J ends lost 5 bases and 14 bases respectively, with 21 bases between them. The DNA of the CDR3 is TGTGCCAGCAGTCCAAATACCGGGACACGTAAGACCTTC. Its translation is CASSPNTGTRKTF.

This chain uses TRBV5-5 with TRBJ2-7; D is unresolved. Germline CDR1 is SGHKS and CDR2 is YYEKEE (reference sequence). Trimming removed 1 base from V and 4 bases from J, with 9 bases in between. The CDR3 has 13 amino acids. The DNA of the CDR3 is TGTGCCAGCAGCTTGCGGTGGGATTACGAGCAGTACTTC. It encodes CASSLRWDYEQYF.

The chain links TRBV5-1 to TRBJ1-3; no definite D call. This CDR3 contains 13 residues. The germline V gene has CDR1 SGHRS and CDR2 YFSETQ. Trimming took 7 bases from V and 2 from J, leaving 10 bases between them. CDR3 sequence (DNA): TGCGCCAGCCGGGGAGTGCCTGGAAACACCATATATTTT. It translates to CASRGVPGNTIYF.

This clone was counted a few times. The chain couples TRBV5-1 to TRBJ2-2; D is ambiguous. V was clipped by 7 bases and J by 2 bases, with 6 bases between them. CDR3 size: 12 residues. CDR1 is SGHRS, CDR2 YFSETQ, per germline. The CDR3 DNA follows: TGCGCCAGCCAGGAAAACACCGGGGAGCTGTTTTTT. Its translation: CASQENTGELFF.

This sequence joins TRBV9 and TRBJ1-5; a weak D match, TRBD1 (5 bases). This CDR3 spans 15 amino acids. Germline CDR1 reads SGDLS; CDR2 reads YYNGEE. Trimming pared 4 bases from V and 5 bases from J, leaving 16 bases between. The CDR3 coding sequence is TGTGCCAGCAGCCCCCGCGGGGACGAATATCAGCCCCAGCATTTT. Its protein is CASSPRGDEYQPQHF.

The CDR3, as DNA: TGTGCCATCAACCTACGGGCCGCCTCCTACGAGCAGTACTTC. Protein sequence: CAINLRAASYEQYF. This chain uses TRBV10-3 with TRBJ2-7; D is unclear. This CDR3 has 14 residues. The ends were cut back, 7 bases at V and 0 bases at J, with 13 bases in the middle. Germline CDR1 reads ENHRY; CDR2 reads SYGVKD.

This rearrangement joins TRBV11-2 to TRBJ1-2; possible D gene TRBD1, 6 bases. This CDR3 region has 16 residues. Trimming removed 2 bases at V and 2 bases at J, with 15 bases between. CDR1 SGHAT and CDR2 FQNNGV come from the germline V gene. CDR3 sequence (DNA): TGTGCCAGCAGCTTACGTCCGGCCAGGGGAAACTATGGCTACACCTTC. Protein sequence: CASSLRPARGNYGYTF.